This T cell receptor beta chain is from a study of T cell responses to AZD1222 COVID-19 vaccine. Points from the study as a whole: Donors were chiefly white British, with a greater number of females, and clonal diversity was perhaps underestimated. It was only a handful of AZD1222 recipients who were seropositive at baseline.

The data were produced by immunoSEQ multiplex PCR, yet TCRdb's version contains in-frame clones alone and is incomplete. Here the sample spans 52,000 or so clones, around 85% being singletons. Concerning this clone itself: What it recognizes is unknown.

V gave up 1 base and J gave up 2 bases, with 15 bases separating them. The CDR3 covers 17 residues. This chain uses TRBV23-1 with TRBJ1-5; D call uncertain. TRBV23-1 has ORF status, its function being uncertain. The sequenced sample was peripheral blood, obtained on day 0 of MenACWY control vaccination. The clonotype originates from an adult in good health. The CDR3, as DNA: TGCGCCAGCAGTCAATTCGGAGGTCCAGGAGGCAATCAGCCCCAGCATTTT. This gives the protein CASSQFGGPGGNQPQHF.